Below are 15 T cell receptor beta chains sequenced from a single sample in a study of OX40 agonist ivuxolimab in advanced cancers. Sequenced by immunoSEQ multiplex PCR; TCRdb stores in-frame clones only, minus some. The sample consists of some 35,000 clones, less than 85% of them appearing once. The input for sequencing was CD4+ or CD8+ T cells sorted from blood, taken in a trial of the OX40 agonist ivuxolimab. The source is an adult with an advanced solid tumor such as melanoma, head and neck, liver or kidney cancer.

CDR3 loop: CASSLIGGYGYTF. The CDR3 nucleotides read TGTGCCAGCAGTTTAATCGGGGGCTATGGCTACACCTTC. The chain links TRBV27 to TRBJ1-2, with D perhaps TRBD1 (5 bases). The ends were cut back, 2 bases at V and 4 bases at J, with 8 bases in the middle. Germline values: CDR1 MNHEY, CDR2 SMNVEV (reference sequence). The CDR3 has 13 residues.

This clone was picked up a small number of times. The chain combines TRBV13 with TRBJ2-1, with 8 bases fitting TRBD1. The CDR3 has 12 residues. Per germline, CDR1 PRHDT and CDR2 FYEKMQ (reference sequence). Unmatched junction bases numbered 9, after V lost 10 bases and J lost 10 bases. The CDR3 here is CATRDRGGEQFF. DNA for the CDR3: TGTGCCACGAGAGACAGGGGCGGGGAGCAGTTCTTC.

The V and J genes are TRBV28 and TRBJ2-6; D may be TRBD1 (6 bases). The CDR3 consists of 15 residues. Germline V gives CDR1 MDHEN, CDR2 SYDVKM. V was clipped by 10 bases and J by 2 bases, with 15 bases between them. CDR3 residues: CATNRVWTGANVLTF. The CDR3 coding sequence is TGTGCCACTAACAGGGTATGGACTGGGGCCAACGTCCTGACTTTC. Looking up the rest from reference TRBV28 and TRBJ2-6 gives the full variable domain: DVKVTQSSRYLVKRTGEKVFLECVQDMDHENMFWYRQDPGLGLRLIYFSYDVKMKEKGDIPEGYSVSREKKERFSLILESASTNQTSMYLCATNRVWTGANVLTFGAGSRLTVL.

As DNA, the CDR3 is TGTGCCAGTACCACCGGGGGGGCCACTGAAGCTTTCTTT. The encoded protein is CASTTGGATEAFF. This rearrangement joins TRBV19 to TRBJ1-1; perhaps TRBD1 as D (6 bases). The germline V gene encodes CDR1 LNHDA and CDR2 SQIVND (reference sequence). This CDR3 is built from 13 residues. V shed 7 bases and J shed 4 bases, with 13 bases lying between them.

This clone was detected only once. The chain couples TRBV11-2 to TRBJ2-7; weak D call: TRBD1 (6 bases). V gave up 5 bases and J gave up 6 bases, with 11 bases separating them. CDR1 is SGHAT, CDR2 FQNNGV, per germline. CDR3 length: 12 amino acids. In DNA, the CDR3 is TGTGCCAGCAGCCCGGACAGTAGCGAGCAGTACTTC. Translated: CASSPDSSEQYF.

This rearrangement joins TRBV11-2 to TRBJ2-3, with D maybe TRBD2 (6 bases). This CDR3 contains 18 residues. The V end lost 2 bases, the J end lost 0 bases, and 18 bases lay between the germline ends. From germline, CDR1 is SGHAT and CDR2 FQNNGV. CDR3 in DNA: TGTGCCAGCAGCTTAACTAGCCCAGTGAGTTTTAGCACAGATACGCAGTATTTT. Its translation: CASSLTSPVSFSTDTQYF.

The J gene is TRBJ1-2, the V gene TRBV5-4, with a weak D call TRBD1 (5 bases). Germline V lookup: CDR1 SGHNT, CDR2 YYREEE (reference sequence). V was clipped by 4 bases and J by 8 bases, with 12 bases between them. The CDR3 sequence is 12 residues long. As DNA, the CDR3 is TGTGCCAGCAGCACCCCAGGGTGGGGCTACACCTTC. It yields the protein CASSTPGWGYTF.

V usage is TRBV4-1 and J usage is TRBJ2-1, with D possibly TRBD2 on 6 matching bases. Trimming removed 4 bases from V and 0 bases from J, with 16 bases in between. This CDR3 region has 17 residues. Germline CDR1 reads MGHRA; CDR2 reads YSYEKL. This chain's CDR3 is CASSRYAGRNSYNEQFF. The DNA of the CDR3 is TGCGCCAGCAGCCGGTACGCGGGGAGAAACTCCTACAATGAGCAGTTCTTC.

The V and J genes are TRBV28 and TRBJ2-3, with 7 bases fitting TRBD1. The CDR3 is 17 amino acids. Trimming took 7 bases from V and 0 from J; bases not matched to a gene: 13. In germline, CDR1 is MDHEN, CDR2 SYDVKM. This CDR3 reads CASTLRQGEISTDTQYF. In DNA, the CDR3 is TGTGCCAGCACCCTTCGGCAGGGGGAGATTAGCACAGATACGCAGTATTTT.

The gene calls are TRBV27 and TRBJ2-3, with 8 bases identical to TRBD2. CDR1 is MNHEY and CDR2 is SMNVEV in the germline V gene (reference sequence). The V and J ends lost 0 bases and 7 bases, in that order; junction bases with no gene match: 12. The CDR3 is made up of 17 amino acids. The CDR3, as DNA: TGTGCCAGCAGTTTATCTCCCTCGGGACTAGATCTCAATACGCAGTATTTT. This translates into CASSLSPSGLDLNTQYF.

V gene TRBV7-6 combines with J gene TRBJ1-1; possible D gene TRBD1, 6 bases. The germline gives CDR1 SGHVS, CDR2 FNYEAQ. Trimming pared 2 bases from V and 3 bases from J, leaving 10 bases between. The CDR3 spans 14 residues. In DNA, the CDR3 is TGTGCCAGCAGCTTAAATCAGGGGCACACTGAAGCTTTCTTT. This encodes CASSLNQGHTEAFF.

The DNA of the CDR3 is TGCGCCAGCAGCCCCGGGGTGGTAGGCAGAATGAACACCGGGGAGCTGTTTTTT. This encodes CASSPGVVGRMNTGELFF. The chain joins TRBV4-3 to TRBJ2-2; tentative D call: TRBD2 (5 bases). The CDR3 runs 18 residues. Between the trimmed V and J ends, which lost 4 bases and 1 base, there was a span of 19 bases. Germline CDR1 reads LGHNA; CDR2 reads YSLEER.

J is TRBJ2-3 and V is TRBV19, with 9 bases fitting TRBD2. There are 18 residues in the CDR3. The germline V gene encodes CDR1 LNHDA and CDR2 SQIVND (reference sequence). The J segment lost 3 bases and the V segment lost 5 bases, leaving 15 bases of the junction unmatched. The CDR3 DNA reads TGTGCCAGTAGTTCGCAGGAGACTAGCGGAGTCGGGACAGATACGCAGTATTTT. Translating it yields CASSSQETSGVGTDTQYF.

The chain links TRBV19 to TRBJ2-3; either TRBD1 or TRBD2 may fit D (5 bases each). The CDR3 is 15 amino acids. V was clipped by 1 base and J by 8 bases, with 16 bases between them. CDR1 LNHDA and CDR2 SQIVND come from the germline V gene (reference sequence). CDR3 protein: CASSIGGSPFVTQYF. The CDR3 DNA reads as TGTGCCAGTAGTATAGGGGGGAGTCCCTTTGTTACGCAGTATTTT. Looking up the rest from reference TRBV19 and TRBJ2-3 gives the full variable domain: DGGITQSPKYLFRKEGQNVTLSCEQNLNHDAMYWYRQDPGQGLRLIYYSQIVNDFQKGDIAEGYSVSREKKESFPLTVTSAQKNPTAFYLCASSIGGSPFVTQYFGPGTRLTVL.

This clone was observed a single time. The chain recombines TRBV29-1 with TRBJ2-7, with TRBD2 matching over 11 bases. The CDR3 has 18 amino acids. The V and J ends lost 3 bases and 6 bases, in that order; junction bases with no gene match: 19. The V gene's germline CDR1 is SQVTM and CDR2 ANQGSEA. For the CDR3, the DNA is TGCAGCGTTGACCCCGGGACTAGCGGAGAGGGGGGACTCGGCGAGCAGTACTTC. It is translated as CSVDPGTSGEGGLGEQYF.